This T cell receptor beta chain was captured in a study of regulatory T cells in long-lasting Graves disease. On the study more broadly: Graves' cases, newly diagnosed, had used antithyroid drugs under 3 months. The study, taken as a whole, reports: TCR diversity was lower in persistent Graves' patients (versus newly diagnosed ones).

Libraries of TCR beta came from iRepertoire HTBI primers plus Arm-PCR of CDR3 regions. TCRdb reanalysed the multiplex PCR reads using MiXCR and keeps one entry per CDR3 protein. The table shows hundreds of thousands of distinct CDR3 sequences, with over 15% occurring only once. V trimming: 2 bases; J trimming: 9 bases; junction bases outside the gene matches: 4. The CDR3 has 13 residues. Germline V gene lookup returns CDR1 MNHEY and CDR2 SMNVEV (reference sequence). This clonotype occurred many times. Its antigen is unidentified. The sample's time point: newly diagnosed GD, antithyroid drugs for less than 3 months. Following extraction of RNA from PBMCs, that RNA was used to make the TCR library. These data also formed part of another study, on T cells in Graves' hyperthyroidism and ophthalmopathy. That study reports: Hyperthyroidism of Graves' type that showed no ophthalmopathy progression within 18 months was stable.

The specimen comprised peripheral blood mononuclear cells (PBMCs), sampled at new diagnosis, from a patient treated with antithyroid drugs. The chain recombines TRBV27 with TRBJ2-1; 7 nucleotides line up with TRBD2. This TCR was sampled from a man aged 40-50 years with Graves disease. CDR3: CASSLGREGEQFF. The CDR3 coding sequence is TGTGCCAGCAGTTTAGGCAGGGAGGGTGAGCAGTTCTTC.